Included here is one T cell receptor (beta chain) sequence, with context. The CDR3 sequence is 16 residues long. Per the germline V gene, CDR1 is MNHEY and CDR2 is SVGAGI. V lost 0 bases, J lost 3 bases, and 2 bases stayed unmatched. Method: immunoSEQ multiplex PCR; TCRdb's copy keeps in-frame clones and lacks some. The sample has 150,000 to 200,000 clones, 82% seen once. The source of the sample is a study of blood T cell repertoires in COVID-19. Those enrolled in Seattle joined during active infection and were followed longitudinally afterward. The TCR sequence derives from a woman aged 40 to 49 with COVID-19, enrolled during active disease. Specimen: peripheral blood. V and J are TRBV6-5 and TRBJ2-1; 10 nucleotides agree with TRBD1. The chain's CDR3 is CASSYSGTGVYNEQFF. DNA for the CDR3: TGTGCCAGCAGTTACTCAGGGACAGGGGTCTACAATGAGCAGTTCTTC.